This T cell receptor (beta chain) derives from a study of OX40 agonist ivuxolimab in advanced cancers. About the research overall: Ivuxolimab, an agonistic anti-OX40 (CD134) antibody, was given to patients.

Study-wide points: Mean expanded clone counts were higher in CD8+ than CD4+ T cells.

Comment on this clone: What it binds is not known.

The CDR3 has 16 residues. The germline CDR1 and CDR2 sequences are MRHNA and SNTAGT. The junction had 6 bases not matched to a gene; V was cut back by 6 bases and J by 4 bases. TCRdb's copy holds only in-frame clones and misses some; the assay was immunoSEQ multiplex PCR. Among 30,000 or so clones, 82% were seen once, and the ten largest hold roughly a quarter. V usage is TRBV6-4 and J usage is TRBJ2-1, with 13 bases fitting TRBD2. The starting material was CD4+ or CD8+ T cells sorted from blood, obtained in a trial of the OX40 agonist ivuxolimab. This sequence was found in an adult with an advanced solid tumor such as melanoma, head and neck, liver or kidney cancer. CDR3 in amino acids: CASSRLAGGTYNEQFF. The CDR3 nucleotides read TGTGCCAGCAGCCGACTAGCGGGGGGTACATACAATGAGCAGTTCTTC.